This T cell receptor (beta chain) stems from a study of identical twins. Study observations and caveats: Researchers reported weaker excess twin sharing in beta out-of-frame sequences. Twin-shared out-of-frame alpha sequences showed excess low generation probability. Whereas memory repertoires showed no such difference, abundant cord blood beta clonotypes carried fewer insertions. Findings depended on cross-sectional statistics rather than tracking the same donors.

This clonotype appeared a few times. The antigen is unknown. The CDR3 has 15 amino acids. Germline-derived CDR1 and CDR2 are DFQATT and SNEGSKA (reference sequence). V was clipped by 1 base and J by 3 bases; unmatched bases: 8. TCRdb ran MiXCR on the 5' RACE reads and lists one entry per CDR3 protein. Among about 250,000 distinct CDR3 sequences listed, roughly 8.7% were seen once. These data were likewise used in another study, on yellow fever vaccine responses in identical twins.

Sequenced material: CD8+ T cells sorted from blood. The clonotype originates from a woman aged 18 to 35 in good health. V is TRBV20-1 and J is TRBJ2-7, with 8 bases that match TRBD1. In DNA, the CDR3 is TGCAGTGCTAGAGCCCTCAGGGACAGGATCTACGAGCAGTACTTC. It translates to CSARALRDRIYEQYF.